This is a list of T cell receptor beta chains from one sample in a study of T cells in Graves' hyperthyroidism and ophthalmopathy. TCRdb passed the multiplex PCR reads through MiXCR, listing each CDR3 protein once. The sample shows around 570,000 distinct CDR3 sequences, around 20% of them seen only once. Sequencing was done on a sample of blood. The receptors were sampled from a man aged 35 to 55 with Graves' ophthalmopathy. The CDR3 runs from the conserved cysteine through the conserved F or W. Each record gives: CDR3 length, J gene, D gene, clone size, V gene, CDR3 DNA, CDR3 protein. D genes are given only for firm matches. Clone size is stated in some rows and not others, as once, few, many or a class when expanded.

len: 16
j_gene: TRBJ1-1
d_gene: -
abundance: few
v_gene: TRBV4-1
CDR3nt: TGCGCCAGCAGCCAAGATGACGCAGGGATGAACACTGAAGCTTTCTTT
CDR3aa: CASSQDDAGMNTEAFF

len: 13
j_gene: TRBJ1-2
d_gene: -
abundance: few
v_gene: TRBV7-2
CDR3nt: TGTGCCAGCAGCTTAGAGGGACGGCGCGCCCACACCTTC
CDR3aa: CASSLEGRRAHTF

len: 15
j_gene: TRBJ2-3
d_gene: TRBD2
abundance: many
v_gene: TRBV12-3/TRBV12-4
CDR3nt: TGTGCCAGCAGTTTTGCGGGGGGTGTCAGGAATACGCAGTATTTT
CDR3aa: CASSFAGGVRNTQYF

len: 14
j_gene: TRBJ2-5
d_gene: TRBD1
abundance: -
v_gene: TRBV29-1
CDR3nt: TGCAGCGTTGACTCCGGGACAGGGTTGGAGACCCAGTACTTC
CDR3aa: CSVDSGTGLETQYF

len: 15
j_gene: TRBJ1-2
d_gene: TRBD1
abundance: few
v_gene: TRBV18
CDR3nt: TGTGCCAGCTCACCCATCGACAGGGGGATCTATGGCTACACCTTC
CDR3aa: CASSPIDRGIYGYTF

len: 15
j_gene: TRBJ2-5
d_gene: TRBD2
abundance: few
v_gene: TRBV20-1
CDR3nt: TGCAGTGCTAGAGGAATGCGGGGGAGGTTGGAGACCCAGTACTTC
CDR3aa: CSARGMRGRLETQYF

len: 14
j_gene: TRBJ1-1
d_gene: -
abundance: many
v_gene: TRBV2
CDR3nt: TGTGCCAGCAGTGAAGGAGGCCCGAGGGCTGAAGCTTTCTTT
CDR3aa: CASSEGGPRAEAFF

len: 12
j_gene: TRBJ1-1
d_gene: -
abundance: -
v_gene: TRBV7-9
CDR3nt: TGTGCCAGCAGTACAGCGAACACTGAAGCTCTCTTT
CDR3aa: CASSTANTEALF

len: 17
j_gene: TRBJ2-1
d_gene: -
abundance: -
v_gene: TRBV6-5
CDR3nt: TGTGCCAGCAGTTACCGTAATCTCGGGAGCACCTACAATGAGCAGTTCTTC
CDR3aa: CASSYRNLGSTYNEQFF

len: 15
j_gene: TRBJ2-2
d_gene: -
abundance: -
v_gene: TRBV12-5
CDR3nt: TGTGCTAGTGGTGCCCGGACGGGCGTATTCCGGGAGCTGTTTTTT
CDR3aa: CASGARTGVFRELFF

len: 14
j_gene: TRBJ2-1
d_gene: -
abundance: few
v_gene: TRBV3-1
CDR3nt: TGTGCCAGCAGCCAGCAGACCTGGGGGAATGAGCAGTTCTTC
CDR3aa: CASSQQTWGNEQFF

len: 14
j_gene: TRBJ1-4
d_gene: -
abundance: -
v_gene: TRBV28
CDR3nt: TGTGCCAGCAAAGAAGAGGGGGCTAATGAAAAACTGTTTTTT
CDR3aa: CASKEEGANEKLFF

len: 16
j_gene: TRBJ2-3
d_gene: -
abundance: -
v_gene: TRBV18
CDR3nt: TGTGCCAGCTCACCACCTTGGCAGGCGTTCACAGATACGCAGTATTTT
CDR3aa: CASSPPWQAFTDTQYF

len: 13
j_gene: TRBJ2-7
d_gene: TRBD1
abundance: -
v_gene: TRBV20-1
CDR3nt: TGCAGTGCTTTCCCCCGGACAGGGTACGAGCAGTACTTC
CDR3aa: CSAFPRTGYEQYF

len: 15
j_gene: TRBJ2-1
d_gene: TRBD2
abundance: few
v_gene: TRBV12-3/TRBV12-4
CDR3nt: TGTGCCAGCAGTTACACGGGGGGGCCCTACAATGAGCAGTTCTTC
CDR3aa: CASSYTGGPYNEQFF

len: 17
j_gene: TRBJ1-5
d_gene: TRBD1
abundance: -
v_gene: TRBV19
CDR3nt: TGTGCCAGTAAGGAGGTGAACAGGGGCTATAGCAATCAGCCCCAGCATTTT
CDR3aa: CASKEVNRGYSNQPQHF

len: 14
j_gene: TRBJ2-3
d_gene: -
abundance: many
v_gene: TRBV28
CDR3nt: TGTGCCAGCAGTCCTTCAAGGGCTACAGATACGCAGTATTTT
CDR3aa: CASSPSRATDTQYF

len: 14
j_gene: TRBJ2-7
d_gene: -
abundance: many
v_gene: TRBV7-2
CDR3nt: TGTGCCAGCAGCGCAGTCACCCTCGGGCACGAGCAGTACTTC
CDR3aa: CASSAVTLGHEQYF

len: 17
j_gene: TRBJ2-3
d_gene: TRBD2
abundance: many
v_gene: TRBV29-1
CDR3nt: TGCAGCGCCATATCCGGGACTAGCGGGAGATTGCCAGATACGCAGTATTTT
CDR3aa: CSAISGTSGRLPDTQYF

len: 14
j_gene: TRBJ2-1
d_gene: -
abundance: -
v_gene: TRBV7-3
CDR3nt: TGTGCCAGCAGCTCCGGACGGACTACCGGTGAGCAGTTCTTC
CDR3aa: CASSSGRTTGEQFF

len: 13
j_gene: TRBJ1-2
d_gene: -
abundance: -
v_gene: TRBV10-3
CDR3nt: TGTGCCATCAGTGAGTTAGACGGCTATGGCTACACCTTC
CDR3aa: CAISELDGYGYTF

len: 13
j_gene: TRBJ2-5
d_gene: TRBD1
abundance: few
v_gene: TRBV30
CDR3nt: TGTGCCTGGAGTGAGACAGGGACAGAGACCCAGTACTTC
CDR3aa: CAWSETGTETQYF

len: 14
j_gene: TRBJ2-7
d_gene: -
abundance: -
v_gene: TRBV5-6
CDR3nt: TGTGCCAGCAGCCACCGGGACACAACCTACGAGCAGTACTTC
CDR3aa: CASSHRDTTYEQYF

len: 13
j_gene: TRBJ2-5
d_gene: -
abundance: few
v_gene: TRBV7-2
CDR3nt: TGTGCCAGCAGCTTGTCTACCAAAGAGACCCAGTACTTC
CDR3aa: CASSLSTKETQYF

len: 15
j_gene: TRBJ2-6
d_gene: -
abundance: -
v_gene: TRBV28
CDR3nt: TGTGCCAGCAGTCAAGATAACTCTGGGGCCAACGTCCTGACTTTC
CDR3aa: CASSQDNSGANVLTF

len: 11
j_gene: TRBJ1-2
d_gene: TRBD1
abundance: -
v_gene: TRBV29-1
CDR3nt: TGCAGCGCCTGGACAGGGGGTGGCTACACCTTC
CDR3aa: CSAWTGGGYTF

len: 16
j_gene: TRBJ2-1
d_gene: TRBD2
abundance: few
v_gene: TRBV9
CDR3nt: TGTGCCAGCAGCGTAAGGGGACTAGTAGGTTTTTATGAGCAGTTCTTC
CDR3aa: CASSVRGLVGFYEQFF

len: 13
j_gene: TRBJ1-2
d_gene: -
abundance: -
v_gene: TRBV7-8
CDR3nt: TGTGCCAGCAGCTTGAACAGGGTGTCCGGCTACACCTTC
CDR3aa: CASSLNRVSGYTF

len: 17
j_gene: TRBJ2-1
d_gene: TRBD2
abundance: few
v_gene: TRBV12-3/TRBV12-4
CDR3nt: TGTGCCAGCAGGTTACCGGGACTAGCGGGAGGGCGGGTTGAGCAGTTCTTC
CDR3aa: CASRLPGLAGGRVEQFF

len: 14
j_gene: TRBJ2-7
d_gene: -
abundance: many
v_gene: TRBV7-8
CDR3nt: TGTGCCAGCAGCTTATTCAGAAACTACTACGAGCAGTACTTC
CDR3aa: CASSLFRNYYEQYF

len: 17
j_gene: TRBJ1-3
d_gene: TRBD1
abundance: -
v_gene: TRBV7-2
CDR3nt: TGTGCCAGCCAAGGGGGCACTTCCACTTTCTCTGGAAACACCATATATTTT
CDR3aa: CASQGGTSTFSGNTIYF

len: 11
j_gene: TRBJ2-5
d_gene: -
abundance: -
v_gene: TRBV7-9
CDR3nt: TGTGCCAGCAGCCCCCCACCCGGACTGTACTTC
CDR3aa: CASSPPPGLYF

len: 17
j_gene: TRBJ2-1
d_gene: -
abundance: many
v_gene: TRBV7-8
CDR3nt: TGTGCCAGCAGCTTAGCCCCGACGATCAGCTCCTACAATGAGCAGTTCTTC
CDR3aa: CASSLAPTISSYNEQFF

len: 13
j_gene: TRBJ1-2
d_gene: -
abundance: -
v_gene: TRBV5-1
CDR3nt: TGCGCCAGCAGCTTGAGTGCCTTCTATGGCTACACCTTC
CDR3aa: CASSLSAFYGYTF

len: 13
j_gene: TRBJ1-1
d_gene: -
abundance: -
v_gene: TRBV10-3
CDR3nt: TGTGCCAGAAAACAGGGTGCGAACACTGAAGCTTTCTTT
CDR3aa: CARKQGANTEAFF

len: 16
j_gene: TRBJ2-3
d_gene: TRBD2
abundance: few
v_gene: TRBV4-2
CDR3nt: TGTGCCAGCAGCCATGCGACTAGCGGGAGAGGAGATACGCAGTATTTT
CDR3aa: CASSHATSGRGDTQYF

len: 13
j_gene: TRBJ1-1
d_gene: -
abundance: -
v_gene: TRBV20-1
CDR3nt: TGCAGTGCTAGATACAGGGCGAACACTGAAGCTTTCTTT
CDR3aa: CSARYRANTEAFF

len: 12
j_gene: TRBJ1-1
d_gene: -
abundance: few
v_gene: TRBV10-3
CDR3nt: TGTGCCATCATTGGGGGTGGGACTGAAGCTTTCTTT
CDR3aa: CAIIGGGTEAFF

len: 16
j_gene: TRBJ1-5
d_gene: TRBD1
abundance: -
v_gene: TRBV7-9
CDR3nt: TGTGCCAGCAGCTTAGAATCAGGGGGCGCCGATCAGCCCCAGCATTTT
CDR3aa: CASSLESGGADQPQHF

len: 13
j_gene: TRBJ1-1
d_gene: -
abundance: few
v_gene: TRBV11-2
CDR3nt: TGTGCCAGCAGCCCAGACATACCCCCCGAAGCTTTCTTT
CDR3aa: CASSPDIPPEAFF

len: 16
j_gene: TRBJ2-1
d_gene: -
abundance: few
v_gene: TRBV12-3/TRBV12-4
CDR3nt: TGTGCCAGCAGTTTAGGGTCCGGGGGCGTGGGGAATGAGCAGTTCTTC
CDR3aa: CASSLGSGGVGNEQFF